These 29 T cell receptor beta chains originate from one sample sequenced in a study of immune evolution from preneoplasia to lung adenocarcinoma. Here immunoSEQ multiplex PCR was the method, and the copy in TCRdb shows in-frame clones only, minus some. Of fewer than 5,500 clones listed, around four fifths are singletons. Sequencing was performed on FFPE minimally invasive lung adenocarcinoma tissue. All receptors come from a person aged 60 to 85 with lung adenocarcinoma.

The V gene is TRBV5-4, the J gene TRBJ2-3; possibly TRBD2 for D (5 bases). This CDR3 has 15 amino acids. Germline CDR1 SGHNT, CDR2 YYREEE (reference sequence). Deletions cut 0 bases from V and 2 bases from J, with 10 bases between. The CDR3 region is CASSLGLQFTDTQYF. CDR3 coding DNA: TGTGCCAGCAGCTTGGGACTACAATTCACAGATACGCAGTATTTT.

The rearrangement joins TRBV19 to TRBJ2-7; 10 nucleotides agree with TRBD1. Unmatched junction bases numbered 6, after V lost 7 bases and J lost 3 bases. Germline values: CDR1 LNHDA, CDR2 SQIVND (reference sequence). The CDR3 sequence is 14 residues long. This CDR3 reads CASMKRTGGYEQYF. The CDR3 coding sequence is TGTGCCAGTATGAAACGGACAGGGGGCTACGAGCAGTACTTC.

This clone has only a few counts. The rearrangement joins TRBV4-3 to TRBJ2-1, with 8 bases aligning to TRBD1. The germline CDR1 and CDR2 sequences are LGHNA and YSLEER. Unmatched junction bases numbered 8, after V lost 3 bases and J lost 4 bases. This CDR3 has 16 residues. DNA of the CDR3: TGCGCCAGCAGCCACTTCCTGGACAGGGTGTACAATGAGCAGTTCTTC. Its protein product is CASSHFLDRVYNEQFF.

The gene calls are TRBV5-6 and TRBJ1-1; TRBD1 is a possible D gene (5 bases). This CDR3 contains 14 residues. V lost 0 bases to trimming and J lost 6 bases, with 12 bases between them. From germline, CDR1 is SGHDT and CDR2 YYEEEE. The chain's CDR3 is CASSLGRGVAEAFF. CDR3 coding DNA: TGTGCCAGCAGCTTGGGGCGGGGGGTGGCTGAAGCTTTCTTT.

This clone appeared once. V and J are TRBV2 and TRBJ2-5; no reliable D call. Germline loops: CDR1 SNHLY, CDR2 FYNNEI. V shed 8 bases and J shed 4 bases, with 17 bases lying between them. This CDR3 is 14 amino acids long. The CDR3 protein is CASLEWGTRETQYF. CDR3 in DNA: TGTGCCAGCCTTGAATGGGGTACGCGAGAGACCCAGTACTTC.

The CDR3 loop reads CSVDRGGKGTDTQYF. CDR3 DNA: TGCAGCGTCGACAGGGGGGGGAAGGGGACAGATACGCAGTATTTT. The chain links TRBV29-1 to TRBJ2-3; 9 nucleotides align to TRBD1. Germline-derived CDR1 and CDR2 are SQVTM and ANQGSEA. The ends lost 6 bases at V and 3 bases at J; junction bases unmatched: 10. The CDR3 has 15 amino acids.

This chain joins TRBV4-1 and TRBJ1-4; TRBD1 might be the D (5 bases). The ends were cut back, 0 bases at V and 4 bases at J, with 15 bases in the middle. CDR1 is MGHRA, CDR2 YSYEKL, per germline. The CDR3 contains 17 residues. The CDR3 spells CASSQDPRQRFNEKLFF. The CDR3 DNA is TGCGCCAGCAGCCAAGATCCACGACAGCGGTTTAATGAAAAACTGTTTTTT.

The chain recombines TRBV4-1 with TRBJ1-1; TRBD1 is a possible D gene (6 bases). CDR1 is MGHRA and CDR2 is YSYEKL in the germline V gene. V was cut by 1 base and J by 3 bases, with 9 bases left in between. This CDR3 contains 14 residues. The CDR3 loop reads CASSQAGADTEAFF. The CDR3 nucleotides read TGCGCCAGCAGCCAAGCGGGGGCGGACACTGAAGCTTTCTTT.

This rearrangement joins TRBV10-3 to TRBJ2-5; 7 bases line up with TRBD1. Germline V gives CDR1 ENHRY, CDR2 SYGVKD. J gave up 0 bases and V 3 bases, and 10 bases lay outside the gene matches. The CDR3 contains 17 residues. The CDR3 DNA is TGTGCCATCAGTGATCCAGGGGGATTTGAGGACCAAGAGACCCAGTACTTC. The encoded protein is CAISDPGGFEDQETQYF.

The V call is TRBV4-2, the J call TRBJ1-1; D not resolved. V was clipped by 0 bases and J by 4 bases, with 9 bases between them. The CDR3 has 14 residues. Germline loops: CDR1 LGHNA, CDR2 YNFKEQ. CDR3 in amino acids: CASSQESQPTEAFF. The CDR3 DNA reads TGTGCCAGCAGCCAAGAATCTCAACCCACTGAAGCTTTCTTT.

The chain couples TRBV6-5 to TRBJ2-2; D gene unclear. The ends were cut back, 2 bases at V and 3 bases at J, with 13 bases in the middle. The CDR3 runs 16 residues. Germline CDR1 reads MNHEY; CDR2 reads SVGAGI. In DNA, the CDR3 is TGTGCCAGCAGTTACGGAGACGGTTGGGACACCGGGGAGCTGTTTTTT. Residues: CASSYGDGWDTGELFF.

The rearrangement links TRBV6-1 to TRBJ2-1, with D hard to call. Germline V lookup: CDR1 MNHNS, CDR2 SASEGT. V was trimmed by 7 bases and J by 2 bases, leaving 15 bases between them. This CDR3 has 15 residues. The CDR3 loop is CASTPAVNTYNEQFF. As DNA, the CDR3 is TGTGCCAGCACCCCCGCCGTGAATACCTACAATGAGCAGTTCTTC.

The count of this clone is one. V and J are TRBV6-1 and TRBJ1-5; tentative D call: TRBD1 (5 bases). Germline assignment: CDR1 MNHNS and CDR2 SASEGT. This CDR3 is 12 amino acids long. V was trimmed by 7 bases and J by 10 bases, leaving 14 bases between them. CDR3: CASTTGPRPQHF. DNA for the CDR3: TGTGCCAGCACTACGGGACCAAGACCCCAGCATTTT.

The chain employs TRBV7-2 and TRBJ2-3; the match to TRBD2 covers 9 bases. This CDR3 comprises 17 residues. Unmatched junction bases numbered 8, after V lost 4 bases and J lost 0 bases. CDR1 is SGHTA and CDR2 is FQGNSA in the germline V gene. The CDR3 protein is CASSWVAGATSTDTQYF. CDR3 nucleotide sequence: TGTGCCAGCAGCTGGGTAGCGGGGGCCACTAGCACAGATACGCAGTATTTT.

The J gene is TRBJ2-1, the V gene TRBV15; tentative D call: TRBD2 (6 bases). CDR3 length: 14 amino acids. Trimming pared 1 base from V and 7 bases from J, leaving 11 bases between. Per the germline V gene, CDR1 is LNHNV and CDR2 is YYDKDF (reference sequence). Here the CDR3 DNA reads TGTGCCACCAGCAGAGCGGGGGTTTGGAATGAGCAGTTCTTC. It codes for CATSRAGVWNEQFF.

This chain uses TRBV30 with TRBJ1-5; D gene unclear. This CDR3 has 13 amino acids. CDR1 and CDR2 (germline): GTSNPN, SVGIG (reference sequence). Trimming took 4 bases from V and 0 from J, leaving 7 bases between them. CDR3 protein: CAWTLDSNQPQHF. The CDR3 bases are TGTGCCTGGACCCTGGATAGCAATCAGCCCCAGCATTTT.

The chain joins TRBV19 to TRBJ2-3; 10 bases match TRBD1. Germline trimming cut 1 base from V and 2 bases from J; bases unmatched to any gene: 3. This CDR3 has 16 residues. Germline CDR1 and CDR2: LNHDA and SQIVND (reference sequence). CDR3 protein: CASSIGTGGVTDTQYF. The CDR3 nucleotides are TGTGCCAGTAGTATAGGGACAGGGGGTGTCACAGATACGCAGTATTTT.

This sequence joins TRBV15 and TRBJ1-2; D call uncertain. The V end lost 4 bases, the J end lost 6 bases, and 15 bases lay between the germline ends. CDR3 length equals 14 residues. Germline CDR1 is LNHNV and CDR2 is YYDKDF (reference sequence). Here the CDR3 reads CATSILGTADGYTF. DNA of the CDR3: TGTGCCACCAGCATATTGGGCACAGCGGATGGCTACACCTTC.

This chain links TRBV9 with TRBJ2-1; 8 bases are a match to TRBD1. V lost 4 bases and J lost 5; bases outside the gene matches: 11. Germline V CDR1 and CDR2: SGDLS, YYNGEE. The CDR3 length is 16 residues. CDR3 in amino acids: CASSPRTGPNHNEQFF. The CDR3 region has the DNA TGTGCCAGCAGCCCCCGGACAGGGCCAAATCACAATGAGCAGTTCTTC.

About this clone: Distinct nucleotide sequences in the sample also encode this CDR3. The chain recombines TRBV18 with TRBJ2-7; 8 nucleotides line up with TRBD1. Germline-derived CDR1 and CDR2 are KGHSH and LQKENI. V lost 4 bases to trimming and J lost 3 bases; unmatched junction nucleotides: 11. CDR3 length: 16 residues. In DNA, the CDR3 is TGTGCCAGCTCACAGTCCCCCGGACAGGGCCTCTACGAGCAGTACTTC. Translated: CASSQSPGQGLYEQYF.

The rearrangement links TRBV29-1 to TRBJ2-7, with D possibly TRBD2 on 6 matching bases. This CDR3 region has 13 residues. Germline V lookup: CDR1 SQVTM, CDR2 ANQGSEA. V lost 7 bases, J lost 2 bases, and 15 bases lay in between. As DNA, the CDR3 is TGCAGCGCCACCGGGACTGATACCTACGAGCAGTACTTC. The encoded protein is CSATGTDTYEQYF.

The gene calls are TRBV4-2 and TRBJ2-6, with D possibly matching TRBD2 (5 bases). Germline CDR1 reads LGHNA; CDR2 reads YNFKEQ. The CDR3 extends over 16 amino acids. The germline V and J ends were trimmed by 0 bases and 4 bases, with 10 bases remaining between them. CDR3 sequence: CASSQESPGGANVLTF. CDR3 nucleotides: TGTGCCAGCAGCCAAGAATCCCCGGGGGGGGCCAACGTCCTGACTTTC.

The chain uses TRBV6-6 and TRBJ1-1, with D maybe TRBD1 (5 bases). Trimming removed 3 bases at V and 7 bases at J, with 12 bases between. From germline, CDR1 is MNHNY and CDR2 SVGAGI (reference sequence). The CDR3 spans 13 residues. This CDR3 reads CASSYDAGGEAFF. CDR3 nucleotides: TGTGCCAGCAGTTATGATGCGGGGGGTGAAGCTTTCTTT.

The chain combines TRBV2 with TRBJ2-2; D may be TRBD1 (5 bases). Per germline, CDR1 SNHLY and CDR2 FYNNEI. Between the trimmed V and J ends, which lost 0 bases and 5 bases, there was a span of 16 bases. The CDR3 runs 17 residues. CDR3 DNA sequence: TGTGCCAGCAGTGAAGCGCAGGGTCCAGCTTTAACCGGGGAGCTGTTTTTT. Its protein is CASSEAQGPALTGELFF.

The chain carries TRBV7-2 and TRBJ2-3; 7 nucleotides align to TRBD1. CDR3 length: 16 residues. Germline loops: CDR1 SGHTA, CDR2 FQGNSA. After removal of 0 bases from V and 4 bases from J, the junction contained 7 bases not matched to a gene. The CDR3 spells CASSLAWQGVPDTQYF. The CDR3 coding sequence is TGTGCCAGCAGCTTAGCGTGGCAGGGGGTCCCAGATACGCAGTATTTT. The full variable domain, completed using reference TRBV7-2 and TRBJ2-3, is GAGVSQSPSNKVTEKGKDVELRCDPISGHTALYWYRQSLGQGLEFLIYFQGNSAPDKSGLPSDRFSAERTGGSVSTLTIQRTQQEDSAVYLCASSLAWQGVPDTQYFGPGTRLTVL.

The V gene is TRBV7-8, the J gene TRBJ2-7; maybe TRBD1 (8 bases). Germline CDR1 and CDR2: SGHVS and FQNEAQ. The CDR3 runs 14 residues. The germline V and J ends were trimmed by 1 base and 3 bases, with 10 bases remaining between them. The CDR3 nucleotides read TGTGCCAGCAGCTTAGACAGGGGGGGCTACGAGCAGTACTTC. It codes for CASSLDRGGYEQYF.

V usage is TRBV4-2 and J usage is TRBJ2-1, with a weak D call TRBD2 (5 bases). Germline V gene lookup returns CDR1 LGHNA and CDR2 YNFKEQ. The CDR3 covers 15 residues. Trimming pared 3 bases from V and 6 bases from J, leaving 15 bases between. In DNA, the CDR3 is TGTGCCAGCAGCCAGGGGAGCGCGACCGGCAATGAGCAGTTCTTC. This gives the protein CASSQGSATGNEQFF.

The chain joins TRBV4-3 to TRBJ2-3; D unclear. CDR3 length equals 17 residues. Deletions cut 0 bases from V and 0 bases from J, with 13 bases between. Germline V lookup: CDR1 LGHNA, CDR2 YSLEER. CDR3 nucleotides: TGCGCCAGCAGCCAAGATACGTCGATCTCTAGCACAGATACGCAGTATTTT. Protein: CASSQDTSISSTDTQYF.

The chain recombines TRBV5-6 with TRBJ1-3; D is possibly TRBD1 (6 bases). The CDR3 length is 16 residues. In germline, CDR1 is SGHDT, CDR2 YYEEEE. Trimming took off 5 bases at V and 3 bases at J, with 18 bases between the two ends. CDR3 DNA sequence: TGTGCCAGCAGAGGGGGGGGAAGAGAATTTGGAAACACCATATATTTT. Translated, it gives CASRGGGREFGNTIYF.